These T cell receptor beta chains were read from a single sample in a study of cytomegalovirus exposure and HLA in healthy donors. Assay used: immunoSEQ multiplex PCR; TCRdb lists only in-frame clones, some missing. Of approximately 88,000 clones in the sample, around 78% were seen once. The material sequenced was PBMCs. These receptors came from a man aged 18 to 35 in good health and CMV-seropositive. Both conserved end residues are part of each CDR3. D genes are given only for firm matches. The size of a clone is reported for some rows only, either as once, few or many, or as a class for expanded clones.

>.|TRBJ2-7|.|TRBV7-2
CASSLGGGVTYEQYF
TGTGCCAGCAGCTTAGGAGGCGGAGTAACCTACGAGCAGTACTTC
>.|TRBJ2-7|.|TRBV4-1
CASSQRLDSYEQYF
TGCGCCAGCAGCCAACGCTTAGACTCCTACGAGCAGTACTTC
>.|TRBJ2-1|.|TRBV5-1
CASRREHYNEQFF
TGCGCCAGCAGGCGGGAACACTACAATGAGCAGTTCTTC
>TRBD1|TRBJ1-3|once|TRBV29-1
CSVATGASSGNTIYF
TGCAGCGTTGCGACAGGGGCTAGCTCTGGAAACACCATATATTTT
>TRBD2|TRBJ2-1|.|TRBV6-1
CASSGTSGYNEQFF
TGTGCCAGCAGTGGTACTAGCGGCTACAATGAGCAGTTCTTC
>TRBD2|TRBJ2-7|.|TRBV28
CASTLAGGSYEQYF
TGTGCCAGCACCCTAGCGGGAGGATCCTACGAGCAGTACTTC
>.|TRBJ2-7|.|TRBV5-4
CASSLGLPSSYEQYF
TGTGCCAGCAGCCTCGGACTTCCTAGCTCCTACGAGCAGTACTTC
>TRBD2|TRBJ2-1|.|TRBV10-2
CASSESGGSYGEQFF
TGCGCCAGCAGTGAGTCAGGCGGGAGTTATGGTGAGCAGTTCTTC
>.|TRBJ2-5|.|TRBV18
CASSPQQGVKTQYF
TGTGCCAGCTCACCACAGCAGGGTGTAAAGACCCAGTACTTC
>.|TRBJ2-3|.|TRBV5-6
CASSLAADTQYF
TGTGCCAGCAGCTTGGCTGCAGATACGCAGTATTTT
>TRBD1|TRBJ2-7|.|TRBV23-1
CASSQGQGLYEQYF
TGCGCCAGCAGTCAGGGACAGGGCCTCTACGAGCAGTACTTC
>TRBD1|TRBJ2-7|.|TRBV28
CASRYRGRSYEQYF
TGTGCCAGCAGGTACAGGGGGCGCTCCTACGAGCAGTACTTC
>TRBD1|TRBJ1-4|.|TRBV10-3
CAISDRGFPTNEKLFF
TGTGCCATCAGCGACAGGGGCTTTCCAACTAATGAAAAACTGTTTTTT
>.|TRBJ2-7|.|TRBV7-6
CASSPRGSSYEQYF
TGTGCCAGCAGCCCCCGCGGTTCCTCCTACGAGCAGTACTTC
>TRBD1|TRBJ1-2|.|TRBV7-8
CASSTRDRGAYGYTF
TGTGCCAGCAGCACAAGGGACAGGGGGGCCTATGGCTACACCTTC
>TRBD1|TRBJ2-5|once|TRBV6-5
CASSYRQGPQYF
TGTGCCAGCAGTTACAGACAGGGCCCCCAGTACTTC
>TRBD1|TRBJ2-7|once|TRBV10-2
CASSGTGNSIEQYF
TGCGCCAGCTCCGGGACAGGGAATAGTATCGAGCAGTACTTC
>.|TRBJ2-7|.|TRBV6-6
CASSRGRFYEQYF
TGTGCCAGCAGCCGTGGGCGATTCTACGAGCAGTACTTC
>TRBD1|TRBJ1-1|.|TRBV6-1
CASSVQGVIMNTEAFF
TGTGCCAGCAGTGTTCAGGGGGTAATAATGAACACTGAAGCTTTCTTT
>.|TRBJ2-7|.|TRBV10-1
CASSAGQGYEQYF
TGCGCCAGCAGCGCTGGACAAGGCTACGAGCAGTACTTC
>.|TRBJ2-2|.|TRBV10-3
CAISVRLESGELFF
TGTGCCATCAGTGTTAGACTAGAGTCCGGGGAGCTGTTTTTT
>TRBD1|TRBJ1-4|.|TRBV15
CATSTQTGTNEKLFF
TGTGCCACCAGCACACAGACAGGGACGAATGAAAAACTGTTTTTT
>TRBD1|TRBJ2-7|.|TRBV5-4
CASSLARLTGEQYF
TGTGCCAGCAGCTTGGCTCGGTTGACAGGGGAGCAGTACTTC
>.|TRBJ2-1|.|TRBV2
CVVTGDFSSYNEQFF
TGTGTCGTCACAGGGGACTTTAGCTCCTACAATGAGCAGTTCTTC
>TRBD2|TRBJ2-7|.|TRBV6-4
CASSASREEGEQYF
TGTGCCAGCAGTGCCTCGCGGGAGGAGGGGGAGCAGTACTTC
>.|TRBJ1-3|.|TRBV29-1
CSVGQGNTIYF
TGCAGCGTTGGACAGGGAAACACCATATATTTT
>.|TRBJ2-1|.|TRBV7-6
CASSLRRVPYNEQFF
TGTGCCAGCAGCCTTCGGCGGGTCCCCTACAATGAGCAGTTCTTC